This entry lists 23 T cell receptor beta chains sequenced from one sample in a study of human T cells and chemical hapten exposure. Time point of the sample: pre-sensitization, week 0. Treatment reported: therapeutic diphenylcyclopropenone sensitization with weekly scalp DPC. TCRdb passed the RACE reads through MiXCR, listing each CDR3 protein once. This table has approximately 320,000 distinct CDR3 sequences, roughly 6% appearing once. The specimen comprised whole blood, sampled in connection with sensitization to the hapten diphenylcyclopropenone (DPC). The receptor set was obtained from a woman between 18 and 29 years old with alopecia areata. Some clones in this sample may be carry-over from other donors' samples.

The chain links TRBV7-2 to TRBJ2-3; 13 bases are shared with TRBD2. The J segment lost 4 bases and the V segment lost 1 base, leaving 5 bases of the junction unmatched. Germline values: CDR1 SGHTA, CDR2 FQGNSA. The CDR3 is made up of 17 amino acids. The CDR3 spells CASSLVGTSGAPDTQYF. The CDR3 DNA reads as TGTGCCAGCAGCTTAGTTGGGACTAGCGGGGCCCCAGATACGCAGTATTTT.

This rearrangement joins TRBV9 to TRBJ1-1; tentatively, D is TRBD1 (5 bases). Deletions cut 0 bases from V and 4 bases from J, with 19 bases between. Germline CDR1 reads SGDLS; CDR2 reads YYNGEE. This CDR3 is built from 17 residues. CDR3 residues: CASSVDWVAGGSTEAFF. CDR3 in DNA: TGTGCCAGCAGCGTAGATTGGGTGGCGGGGGGAAGCACTGAAGCTTTCTTT. The full variable domain, with the rest looked up from reference TRBV9 and TRBJ1-1, is DSGVTQTPKHLITATGQRVTLRCSPRSGDLSVYWYQQSLDQGLQFLIQYYNGEERAKGNILERFSAQQFPDLHSELNLSSLELGDSALYFCASSVDWVAGGSTEAFFGQGTRLTVV.

The V gene is TRBV4-2, the J gene TRBJ1-1, with D perhaps matching TRBD1 (5 bases). Germline assignment: CDR1 LGHNA and CDR2 YNFKEQ. The CDR3 consists of 15 residues. The V end lost 7 bases, the J end lost 1 base, and 16 bases lay between the germline ends. The CDR3: CASTLGQGSNTEAFF. CDR3 DNA: TGTGCCAGCACCCTGGGGCAGGGCTCGAACACTGAAGCTTTCTTT.

This clonotype was picked up many times. The J gene is TRBJ2-1, the V gene TRBV11-2; 7 bases map to TRBD2. CDR1 and CDR2 (germline): SGHAT, FQNNGV. The CDR3 is made up of 14 amino acids. V was pared by 5 bases and J by 10 bases, with 11 bases of the junction left unmatched. The CDR3 sequence is CASSRDRSGGEQFF. The CDR3 nucleotides read TGTGCCAGCAGCCGCGACCGGTCCGGGGGGGAGCAGTTCTTC.

This clonotype was found a few times. The rearrangement uses TRBV20-1 and TRBJ1-1; no definite D call. Trimming shortened V by 5 bases and J by 0 bases, and 10 bases separated the two germline ends. Germline values: CDR1 DFQATT, CDR2 SNEGSKA (reference sequence). There are 13 residues in the CDR3. CDR3 loop: CSAAGIMNTEAFF. Written as DNA, the CDR3 is TGCAGTGCTGCGGGAATAATGAACACTGAAGCTTTCTTT.

This clonotype was seen ten or more times. This chain joins TRBV7-8 and TRBJ1-5, with a tentative D call TRBD1 (5 bases). V was pared by 4 bases and J by 0 bases, with 10 bases between. The V gene's germline CDR1 is SGHVS and CDR2 FQNEAQ. The CDR3 has 15 residues. CDR3 bases: TGTGCCAGCAGCTCCGACAGATATAGCAATCAGCCCCAGCATTTT. This sequence encodes CASSSDRYSNQPQHF. The full variable domain, rest sourced from reference TRBV7-8 and TRBJ1-5, is GAGVSQSPRYKVAKRGQDVALRCDPISGHVSLFWYQQALGQGPEFLTYFQNEAQLDKSGLPSDRFFAERPEGSVSTLKIQRTQQEDSAVYLCASSSDRYSNQPQHFGDGTRLSIL.

The table lists this clonotype with a count of one. Given a much more abundant clone one base away, this may be a read error. In nucleotides, the CDR3 is TGCACCAGCAGCCAAGAGGCGGCAGGTCAGCCCCAGCATTTT. Protein sequence: CTSSQEAAGQPQHF. J is TRBJ1-5 and V is TRBV4-3; D uncertain. Germline-derived CDR1 and CDR2 are LGHNA and YSLEER. The CDR3 totals 14 residues.

This chain links TRBV6-2 or TRBV6-3 with TRBJ1-5; tentatively, D is TRBD1 (5 bases). CDR3 length: 19 residues. Germline V lookup: CDR1 MNHEY, CDR2 SVGEGT. The V end was cut by 2 bases, the J end by 4 bases, with 24 bases between. CDR3 nucleotides: TGTGCCAGCAGTTACACTATCATCTCAGACAGCAACCCAAATCAGCCCCAGCATTTT. It codes for CASSYTIISDSNPNQPQHF.

This clonotype was picked up a small number of times. The chain employs TRBV2 and TRBJ2-3; 10 bases align to TRBD2. Germline V gene lookup returns CDR1 SNHLY and CDR2 FYNNEI. The CDR3 runs to 13 residues. V was pared by 6 bases and J by 5 bases, with 2 bases of the junction left unmatched. Here the CDR3 reads CASRASGGDTQYF. DNA for the CDR3: TGTGCCAGCAGAGCTAGCGGGGGAGATACGCAGTATTTT.

This clonotype was counted many times. The chain carries TRBV5-4 and TRBJ2-2; D tentatively reads TRBD1 or TRBD2 (5 bases each). V dropped 0 bases and J dropped 6 bases, with 15 bases sitting between them. The CDR3 spans 16 residues. Germline CDR1 is SGHNT and CDR2 is YYREEE (reference sequence). The CDR3 here is CASSLVVGRGSGELFF. The DNA for the CDR3 is TGTGCCAGCAGCTTGGTCGTGGGACGGGGATCCGGGGAGCTGTTTTTT.

At least ten counts were recorded for this clonotype. The V call is TRBV7-9, the J call TRBJ1-2; D is perhaps TRBD1 (5 bases). V was shortened by 5 bases and J by 5 bases, with 12 bases between the two germline ends. CDR1 is SEHNR, CDR2 FQNEAQ, per germline (reference sequence). The CDR3 spans 13 residues. In DNA form, the CDR3 reads TGTGCCAGCAGCGCCCGAACAGGATATGGCTACACCTTC. Residues: CASSARTGYGYTF.

Ten or more counts support this clonotype. The CDR3 sequence: CASSPPPDRPSTDTQYF. Written as DNA, the CDR3 is TGTGCCAGCAGTCCACCCCCGGACAGACCTAGCACAGATACGCAGTATTTT. The rearrangement links TRBV28 to TRBJ2-3, with D perhaps TRBD1 (6 bases). CDR3 length: 17 amino acids. Deletions cut 5 bases from V and 0 bases from J, with 18 bases between. Germline values: CDR1 MDHEN, CDR2 SYDVKM.

The V and J genes are TRBV6-2 or TRBV6-3 and TRBJ1-2, with D possibly matching TRBD1 (6 bases). The CDR3 sequence is 14 residues long. CDR1 MNHEY and CDR2 SVGEGT come from the germline V gene. Trimming shortened V by 3 bases and J by 5 bases, and 13 bases separated the two germline ends. CDR3 in amino acids: CASSYTDSGYGYTF. CDR3 nucleotide sequence: TGTGCCAGCAGTTATACGGACAGTGGATATGGCTACACCTTC.

The V gene is TRBV6-5, the J gene TRBJ1-5; D may be TRBD1 (5 bases). V was shortened by 8 bases and J by 3 bases, with 14 bases between the two germline ends. The CDR3 sequence is 14 residues long. The germline V gene encodes CDR1 MNHEY and CDR2 SVGAGI. The DNA of the CDR3 is TGTGCCAGCGGGACTTGGTTGAACAATCAGCCCCAGCATTTT. Translating it yields CASGTWLNNQPQHF.

The chain carries TRBV20-1 and TRBJ2-3, with D unresolved. The V and J ends lost 6 bases and 0 bases respectively, with 10 bases between them. The CDR3 has 13 amino acids. Per germline, CDR1 DFQATT and CDR2 SNEGSKA (reference sequence). CDR3 region: CSAADPSTDTQYF. As DNA, the CDR3 is TGCAGTGCCGCAGACCCTAGCACAGATACGCAGTATTTT.

The rearrangement uses TRBV9 and TRBJ2-3; D unresolved. Deletions cut 0 bases from V and 2 bases from J, with 7 bases between. The CDR3 consists of 14 residues. Per germline, CDR1 SGDLS and CDR2 YYNGEE. In DNA, the CDR3 is TGTGCCAGCAGCGTAGAGCCCATCACAGATACGCAGTATTTT. This codes for CASSVEPITDTQYF.

At least ten counts were recorded for this clonotype. The chain links TRBV18 to TRBJ2-1; 9 bases align to TRBD2. CDR1 and CDR2 (germline): KGHSH, LQKENI. The CDR3 consists of 18 residues. Losses at the gene ends were 1 base for V and 0 bases for J; bases not matched to a gene: 7. CDR3 nucleotide sequence: TGTGCCAGCTCACCACAAGGTAGCGGGGGAAGCTCCTACAATGAGCAGTTCTTC. It yields the protein CASSPQGSGGSSYNEQFF.

The CDR3 loop is CASSTENSPLHF. DNA of the CDR3: TGTGCCAGCAGCACGGAGAATTCACCCCTCCACTTT. The genes are TRBV7-6 and TRBJ1-6, with D unclear. CDR1 is SGHVS, CDR2 FNYEAQ, per germline. Trimming shortened V by 5 bases and J by 7 bases, and 6 bases separated the two germline ends. The CDR3 length is 12 residues.

This clonotype was detected many times. The rearrangement joins TRBV7-9 to TRBJ1-4; D is perhaps TRBD1 (5 bases). Trimming took 1 base from V and 8 from J, leaving 8 bases between them. Germline values: CDR1 SEHNR, CDR2 FQNEAQ (reference sequence). The CDR3 has 13 amino acids. The CDR3 here is CASSLGTSEKLFF. In DNA, the CDR3 is TGTGCCAGCAGCTTAGGGACATCAGAAAAACTGTTTTTT.

This clonotype was seen a few times. The rearrangement uses TRBV20-1 and TRBJ2-7, with 10 bases fitting TRBD2. V gave up 7 bases and J gave up 2 bases; unmatched junction bases: 8. Germline CDR1 reads DFQATT; CDR2 reads SNEGSKA (reference sequence). The CDR3 has 14 residues. The CDR3: CSGISGGMTYEQYF. The CDR3 nucleotides are TGCAGTGGTATTAGCGGGGGGATGACCTACGAGCAGTACTTC.

This clonotype was found a few times. This chain connects TRBV6-1 to TRBJ1-5, with D perhaps matching TRBD1 (6 bases). Germline loops: CDR1 MNHNS, CDR2 SASEGT. Trimming cost V 10 bases and J 3 bases, with 10 bases left between them. The CDR3 spans 12 residues. The CDR3 sequence: CATDSLNQPQHF. The CDR3 bases are TGTGCCACGGACAGCCTCAATCAGCCCCAGCATTTT.

A few counts support this clonotype. The chain recombines TRBV4-3 with TRBJ1-4, with unresolved D. Germline V CDR1 and CDR2: LGHNA, YSLEER. V lost 4 bases and J lost 3, with 15 bases in between. CDR3 length: 16 amino acids. CDR3 sequence (DNA): TGCGCCAGCAGCCCCAAGATCTCAGTTCCTAATGAAAAACTGTTTTTT. Residues: CASSPKISVPNEKLFF.

V usage is TRBV6-5 and J usage is TRBJ2-7; TRBD2 is a possible D gene (6 bases). V lost 6 bases, J lost 5 bases, and 11 bases lay in between. Germline CDR1 is MNHEY and CDR2 is SVGAGI. CDR3 length: 12 amino acids. The CDR3 reads CASRGGFDEQYF. DNA of the CDR3: TGTGCCAGCAGGGGGGGTTTTGACGAGCAGTACTTC.